This entry lists 14 T cell receptor beta chains sequenced from one sample in a study of beta chain features in type 1 diabetes. cDNA synthesis used the whole RNA isolate, giving expressed TCRB sequences. Libraries were prepared by immunoSEQ multiplex PCR; TCRdb keeps only in-frame clonotypes and omits some of them. The top ten hold roughly 0.017% of the sample, which has 350,000 to 450,000 clones, less than 15% seen once. Sequenced: naive CD4+ T cells from blood. All receptors come from a woman between 18 and 30 years old in good health.

This clone was counted a few times. This chain links TRBV28 with TRBJ2-5; 7 nucleotides align to TRBD1. Germline V gives CDR1 MDHEN, CDR2 SYDVKM. After removal of 8 bases from V and 1 base from J, the junction contained 10 bases not matched to a gene. The CDR3 totals 15 residues. The chain's CDR3 is CASAKSWDSQETQYF. CDR3 DNA: TGTGCCAGCGCAAAGTCCTGGGACAGCCAAGAGACCCAGTACTTC.

This chain links TRBV29-1 with TRBJ1-5; the match to TRBD1 covers 7 bases. V lost 4 bases, J lost 1 base, and 4 bases stayed unmatched. Germline CDR1 and CDR2: SQVTM and ANQGSEA. The CDR3 is made up of 14 amino acids. The CDR3 spells CSVVPQGSNQPQHF. In DNA form, the CDR3 reads TGCAGCGTTGTTCCACAGGGGAGCAATCAGCCCCAGCATTTT. The whole variable domain, filled in from reference TRBV29-1 and TRBJ1-5, reads SAVISQKPSRDICQRGTSLTIQCQVDSQVTMMFWYRQQPGQSLTLIATANQGSEATYESGFVIDKFPISRPNLTFSTLTVSNMSPEDSSIYLCSVVPQGSNQPQHFGDGTRLSIL.

This clone has just a few counts. The chain carries TRBV7-9 and TRBJ1-1; TRBD1 aligns across 7 bases. V was clipped by 4 bases and J by 0 bases; unmatched bases: 2. The germline gives CDR1 SEHNR, CDR2 FQNEAQ (reference sequence). This CDR3 comprises 14 residues. The CDR3 sequence is CASSWDSLNTEAFF. CDR3 nucleotide sequence: TGTGCCAGCAGCTGGGACAGCTTGAACACTGAAGCTTTCTTT.

V gene TRBV18 combines with J gene TRBJ1-3; D is uncertain. The V gene lost 2 bases and the J gene lost 2 bases, with 10 bases spanning the gap. The CDR3 has 15 residues. The germline CDR1 and CDR2 sequences are KGHSH and LQKENI. DNA of the CDR3: TGTGCCAGCTCACCAGCACTGGGAGCTGGAAACACCATATATTTT. Protein product: CASSPALGAGNTIYF.

This sequence joins TRBV7-2 and TRBJ2-7, with 11 bases fitting TRBD1. The CDR3 spans 16 residues. Per germline, CDR1 SGHTA and CDR2 FQGNSA. The junction had 10 bases not matched to a gene; V was cut back by 5 bases and J by 4 bases. CDR3 in DNA: TGTGCCAGCAGCCTAGGAACCGGGACAGGGGGATACGAGCAGTACTTC. Amino acids: CASSLGTGTGGYEQYF.

In this sample, this clone turned up a few times. V and J are TRBV5-1 and TRBJ2-1; the match to TRBD2 covers 10 bases. V was pared by 3 bases and J by 10 bases, with 10 bases of the junction left unmatched. CDR1 is SGHRS, CDR2 YFSETQ, per germline. The CDR3 runs to 15 residues. Here the CDR3 reads CASSSDSGGTGEQFF. CDR3 DNA: TGCGCCAGCAGCTCGGATAGCGGGGGGACCGGGGAGCAGTTCTTC. Variable domain in full (rest from reference TRBV5-1 and TRBJ2-1): KAGVTQTPRYLIKTRGQQVTLSCSPISGHRSVSWYQQTPGQGLQFLFEYFSETQRNKGNFPGRFSGRQFSNSRSEMNVSTLELGDSALYLCASSSDSGGTGEQFFGPGTRLTVL.

This chain links TRBV14 with TRBJ1-1; D not certain. In germline, CDR1 is SGHDN, CDR2 FVKESK. This CDR3 comprises 13 residues. The V gene lost 6 bases and the J gene lost 0 bases, with 8 bases spanning the gap. CDR3 in amino acids: CASSQNMNTEAFF. The CDR3 nucleotides are TGTGCCAGCAGTCAGAACATGAACACTGAAGCTTTCTTT.

This clone was recorded a few times. The genes are TRBV6-4 and TRBJ2-1; TRBD2 aligns across 8 bases. CDR3 length equals 15 residues. Germline V lookup: CDR1 MRHNA, CDR2 SNTAGT. V lost 4 bases and J lost 4; bases outside the gene matches: 6. The CDR3 DNA is TGTGCCAGCAGTGCGGTTAGCGGGATTTACAATGAGCAGTTCTTC. Amino acids: CASSAVSGIYNEQFF.

This clone was seen a few times. CDR3 sequence reads: CAWDPSGINEKLFF. For the CDR3, the DNA is TGTGCCTGGGACCCGAGCGGAATTAATGAAAAACTGTTTTTT. This chain joins TRBV30 and TRBJ1-4; D not resolved. V lost 5 bases, J lost 4 bases, and 14 bases lay in between. Per germline, CDR1 GTSNPN and CDR2 SVGIG (reference sequence). CDR3 length equals 14 residues.

V and J are TRBV4-2 and TRBJ2-7; TRBD1 matches 8 bases. J lost 6 bases, V lost 5 bases, and 9 bases had no gene match. The CDR3 runs 14 residues. In germline, CDR1 is LGHNA, CDR2 YNFKEQ. CDR3: CASSDVGQGREQYF. In nucleotides, the CDR3 is TGTGCCAGCAGCGACGTAGGACAGGGACGCGAGCAGTACTTC.

This clone was counted between two and nine times. V usage is TRBV5-1 and J usage is TRBJ2-6; tentatively, D is TRBD1 (6 bases). CDR3 size: 15 residues. Germline V lookup: CDR1 SGHRS, CDR2 YFSETQ. V shed 3 bases and J shed 5 bases, with 12 bases lying between them. This chain's CDR3 is CASSSTGNWANVLTF. The DNA of the CDR3 is TGCGCCAGCAGCTCCACAGGGAACTGGGCCAACGTCCTGACTTTC.

This clone was seen more than once but under ten times. The V call is TRBV18, the J call TRBJ1-1; D remains ambiguous. This CDR3 contains 16 residues. In germline, CDR1 is KGHSH, CDR2 LQKENI. Trimming removed 2 bases from V and 0 bases from J, with 13 bases in between. The CDR3 DNA reads TGTGCCAGCTCACCAATTGCCGGTTCGATGAACACTGAAGCTTTCTTT. This gives the protein CASSPIAGSMNTEAFF.

The chain recombines TRBV29-1 with TRBJ2-7; D is uncertain. The CDR3 runs 13 residues. Germline values: CDR1 SQVTM, CDR2 ANQGSEA. V dropped 6 bases and J dropped 3 bases, with 15 bases sitting between them. The DNA of the CDR3 is TGCAGCGTCGAGTCCCCATACAGCTACGAGCAGTACTTC. It codes for CSVESPYSYEQYF.

The CDR3 DNA is TGCGCCAGCAGTCAATCCTCTCCAGGGATTGACACTGAAGCTTTCTTT. Protein product: CASSQSSPGIDTEAFF. The chain uses TRBV23-1 and TRBJ1-1; perhaps TRBD1 as D (5 bases). TRBV23-1 is an open reading frame, and its role is uncertain. CDR3 length: 16 residues. The V end lost 0 bases, the J end lost 3 bases, and 14 bases lay between the germline ends.